This TCR beta chain derives from a study of CD8 T cells in ankylosing spondylitis. Trimming took off 7 bases at V and 5 bases at J, with 9 bases between the two ends. The CDR3 length is 12 residues. Quantitative molecular-barcoded 5'-RACE generated the TCR beta libraries. TCRdb ran MiXCR on the 5' RACE reads and lists one entry per CDR3 protein. This table has about 220,000 distinct CDR3 sequences, roughly 24% appearing once. Input material: blood, either unsorted or a sorted T cell fraction (not recorded which). The chain employs TRBV12-3 or TRBV12-4 and TRBJ2-1; unclear D gene. The sequence came from a male donor with ankylosing spondylitis or in good health (not recorded which). DNA of the CDR3: TGTGCCAGCACGGCGGTAAACAATGAGCAGTTCTTC. It translates to CASTAVNNEQFF.